This entry concerns a single T cell receptor (beta chain). This sample was included in a study of shared clonotypes between healthy human individuals. The naive CD8 fraction comprised CD45RO-negative cells positively selected for CCR7 and excluded terminally differentiated effector memory CD45RA+ cells. Within Nashville, Tennessee resided all donors, each a Caucasian adult. As originally analysed: ImmunoSEQ yielded junction-only sequences lacking quality scores, so filtering differed. Only in-frame clones appear in the TCRdb table, and some are missing; sequencing was by immunoSEQ multiplex PCR. Clone size and V and J calls were adopted from that table, with D and trimming inferred from the DNA. Among over 2,000,000 clones listed, around 93% were seen once. CDR3 length equals 13 residues. Trimming at V came to 7 bases and at J to 5 bases, leaving 5 bases not matched to a gene.

V is TRBV23-1 and J is TRBJ1-3; 7 nucleotides align to TRBD1. TRBV23-1 is flagged as an ORF with uncertain function. The origin of this receptor is a man between 18 and 35 years old in good health. Some clones in this sample may be carry-over from other donors' samples. The sequenced sample was naive CD8+ T cells from PBMCs. The CDR3 region has the DNA TGCGCCAGCACACAGGGGCTTAGAAACACCATATATTTT. This sequence encodes CASTQGLRNTIYF.